The rows below give T cell receptor beta chains drawn from one sample of a study of T cell repertoires in cytomegalovirus infection. Each CDR3 protein is one row after TCRdb ran MiXCR on the reads. The sample shows about 130,000 distinct CDR3 sequences, 8% to 9% of them seen only once. Material for sequencing was PBMCs. These TCRs come from a human donor in good health (CMV status not recorded). Some clones in this sample may be carry-over from other donors' samples. Each CDR3 is given with its conserved first and last residue. D genes are given only for firm matches. Not every row has a clone size; where given, it reads once, few, many or a size class.

clone size,D gene,V gene,J gene,CDR3 DNA,CDR3 protein
many,NA,TRBV2,TRBJ2-4,TGTGCCAGCCGCCGCGTGCGGGCAGGGGCCGGGGAGTACTTC,CASRRVRAGAGEYF
NA,NA,TRBV29-1,TRBJ2-7,TGCAGCGTTGTGATGGGGATTCACTCCTACGAGCAGTACTTC,CSVVMGIHSYEQYF
few,NA,TRBV23-1,TRBJ1-2,TGCGCCAGCAGTCAACCCGGTAGAACTAACTATGGCTACACCTTC,CASSQPGRTNYGYTF
many,NA,TRBV7-2,TRBJ2-5,TGTGCCAGCAGCCCCTCGCGGGAGACCCAGTACTTC,CASSPSRETQYF
NA,NA,TRBV2,TRBJ1-5,TGTGCCAGCAGTGGTTTCGGTTCGAACCAGCCCCAGCATTTT,CASSGFGSNQPQHF
NA,NA,TRBV10-3,TRBJ2-7,TGTGCCATCAGCCTCGACACTGTCGGCGAGCAGTACTTC,CAISLDTVGEQYF
many,TRBD1,TRBV2,TRBJ1-1,TGTGCCAGCAGAGCGACAGGGACGAACACTGAAGCTTTCTTT,CASRATGTNTEAFF
many,NA,TRBV19,TRBJ1-1,TGTGCCACCACGCAGGCGAAGAACACTGAAGCTTTCTTT,CATTQAKNTEAFF
many,NA,TRBV20-1,TRBJ1-1,TGCAGTGCTAGAGATATCGGTGCCTCGGGGAGTGAAGCTTTCTTT,CSARDIGASGSEAFF
many,TRBD1,TRBV2,TRBJ2-2,TGTGCCAGCAGTGATGGCAGGGGGTTTCGGACCGGGGAGCTGTTTTTT,CASSDGRGFRTGELFF
NA,NA,TRBV4-1,TRBJ1-5,TGCGCCAGCAGCCCCCAGGGTGGTGGCAATCAGCCCCAGCATTTT,CASSPQGGGNQPQHF
many,TRBD2,TRBV4-1,TRBJ2-3,TGCGCCAGCAGCCAAGAAGTAGCGGGGGGGCCCGCGCAGTATTTT,CASSQEVAGGPAQYF
NA,TRBD1,TRBV29-1,TRBJ1-3,TGCAGCGTGCGGACAGGGGGAAACACCATATATTTT,CSVRTGGNTIYF
many,TRBD1,TRBV7-6,TRBJ2-7,TGTGCCAGCAGCTGGTCGCAGCCCGGGACAGGGTATGAGCAGTACTTC,CASSWSQPGTGYEQYF
NA,NA,TRBV20-1,TRBJ2-1,TGCAGTGCTCCTGTCGGACGGGGAATGCAGGAGCAGTTCTTC,CSAPVGRGMQEQFF
NA,TRBD1,TRBV2,TRBJ1-4,TGTGCCAGCAGTTGGACAGGAACTAATGAAAAACTGTTTTTT,CASSWTGTNEKLFF
many,NA,TRBV5-4,TRBJ1-1,TGTGCCAGCAGCTCGACAGTCATGAACACTGAAGCTTTCTTT,CASSSTVMNTEAFF
few,NA,TRBV9,TRBJ1-3,TGTGCCAGCAGCGTAGATCCCATTTTGGCAAACACCATATATTTT,CASSVDPILANTIYF
many,NA,TRBV20-1,TRBJ1-5,TGCAGTGCTAGTAGGGGAGGGTATCAGCCCCAGCATTTT,CSASRGGYQPQHF
many,NA,TRBV6-5,TRBJ2-5,TGTGCCAGCAGTTACTCCTCCCATGGCAGCCAGACCCAGTACTTC,CASSYSSHGSQTQYF
few,TRBD1,TRBV6-5,TRBJ2-3,TGTGCCAGCAGGGCCGGACAGGGGGCGCGGACAGATACGCAGTATTTT,CASRAGQGARTDTQYF
many,TRBD1,TRBV28,TRBJ2-7,TGTGCCAGCACCTGGGCAGGGGGTAGATACGAGCAGTACTTC,CASTWAGGRYEQYF
many,NA,TRBV7-9,TRBJ1-1,TGTGCCAGCAGCTTAGAAGGAACAGAATCTGAAGCTTTCTTT,CASSLEGTESEAFF
few,NA,TRBV29-1,TRBJ1-1,TGCAGCGGCCGGGTCTCACCCAGGAACACTGAAGCTTTCTTT,CSGRVSPRNTEAFF
many,TRBD1,TRBV24-1,TRBJ1-1,TGTGCCACCAGTGAGGCGGGACAGGGGAACACTGAAGCTTTCTTT,CATSEAGQGNTEAFF
few,NA,TRBV12-3/TRBV12-4,TRBJ1-5,TGTGCCAGCAGTTCATCGGAGGGCTATAGTCAGCCCCAGCATTTT,CASSSSEGYSQPQHF
many,NA,TRBV7-2,TRBJ2-7,TGTGCCAGCAGCTCCCGACAGCTCTACGAGCAGTACTTC,CASSSRQLYEQYF
few,NA,TRBV20-1,TRBJ2-7,TGCAGTGCTAGAGATTACACACGGATGGGCTACGAGCAGTACTTC,CSARDYTRMGYEQYF
NA,TRBD1,TRBV27,TRBJ2-7,TGTGCCAGCAGTCCCCGGGACAGTTCTACGACGCAGTACTTC,CASSPRDSSTTQYF
NA,TRBD1,TRBV14,TRBJ1-1,TGTGCCAGCAGCCGGGAGGGGGCCACTGAAGCTTTCTTT,CASSREGATEAFF
many,TRBD2,TRBV12-3/TRBV12-4,TRBJ2-1,TGTGCCAGCAGTTTAGGGACTAGCGGGTTTAATGAGCAGTTCTTC,CASSLGTSGFNEQFF
many,NA,TRBV14,TRBJ1-5,TGTGCCAGCAGCCGGGGGGGCAATCAGCCCCAGCATTTT,CASSRGGNQPQHF
many,NA,TRBV7-8,TRBJ1-5,TGTGCCAGCAGCTTAATCGGCCCAGGCAATCAGCCCCAGCATTTT,CASSLIGPGNQPQHF
few,NA,TRBV29-1,TRBJ1-3,TGCAGCGTTGAGGGGATCTCTGGAAACACCATATATTTT,CSVEGISGNTIYF
NA,NA,TRBV2,TRBJ1-1,TGTGCCAGCAGCGGGGAGGGGCGGGTCACTGAAGCTTTCTTT,CASSGEGRVTEAFF
few,TRBD1,TRBV27,TRBJ1-1,TGTGCCAGCAGCAAGGACAGGGGTCTGAACACTGAAGCTTTCTTT,CASSKDRGLNTEAFF
NA,NA,TRBV2,TRBJ1-5,TGTGCCAGCAGTGACAGCAGAGGCAATCAGCCCCAGCATTTT,CASSDSRGNQPQHF
many,NA,TRBV4-1,TRBJ1-1,TGCGCCAGCAGCCATCCCGGGCGGGGTTACACTGAAGCTTTCTTT,CASSHPGRGYTEAFF
NA,TRBD1,TRBV7-2,TRBJ2-5,TGTGCCAGCAGCATTGACAGGGCTCAAGAGACCCAGTACTTC,CASSIDRAQETQYF
many,TRBD1,TRBV7-2,TRBJ2-5,TGTGCCAGCAGGAGGGGGCAGGGGGAGACCCAGTACTTC,CASRRGQGETQYF
many,NA,TRBV12-3/TRBV12-4,TRBJ1-1,TGTGCCAGCAGTTTGGGTGTCGCTGAAGCTTTCTTT,CASSLGVAEAFF
many,TRBD1,TRBV9,TRBJ1-2,TGTGCCAGCAGCTTGAGACTTCCGGGACAGGGGAACTATGGCTACACCTTC,CASSLRLPGQGNYGYTF
many,NA,TRBV7-2,TRBJ1-3,TGTGCTACAGAGGGCGGCCTGGCTGGAAACACCATATATTTT,CATEGGLAGNTIYF
many,NA,TRBV20-1,TRBJ2-3,TGCAGTGCTAGTCTCCTAGCTAGGACAGATACGCAGTATTTT,CSASLLARTDTQYF
many,TRBD1,TRBV28,TRBJ1-5,TGTGCCAGCAGGGGGGGACAGGGTGGGCAGCCCCAGCATTTT,CASRGGQGGQPQHF
many,NA,TRBV7-6,TRBJ2-1,TGTGCCAGCAGTCCCAGGGGCAGCTACAATGAGCAGTTCTTC,CASSPRGSYNEQFF
many,NA,TRBV5-5,TRBJ2-2,TGTGCCAGCAGCTTGGGACTCCTAAATTGGGGAACCGGGGAGCTGTTTTTT,CASSLGLLNWGTGELFF
many,NA,TRBV23-1,TRBJ2-5,TGCGCCAGCACCCTAATCGACCAAGAGACCCAGTACTTC,CASTLIDQETQYF
many,TRBD1,TRBV20-1,TRBJ2-2,TGCAGTGCTAGAGACCCGGGACAGGGAGTAGAGGAGCTGTTTTTT,CSARDPGQGVEELFF
NA,TRBD1,TRBV25-1,TRBJ2-1,TGTGCCAGCAGTACCACTGGGCAGGGGGCGAATGAGCAGTTCTTC,CASSTTGQGANEQFF